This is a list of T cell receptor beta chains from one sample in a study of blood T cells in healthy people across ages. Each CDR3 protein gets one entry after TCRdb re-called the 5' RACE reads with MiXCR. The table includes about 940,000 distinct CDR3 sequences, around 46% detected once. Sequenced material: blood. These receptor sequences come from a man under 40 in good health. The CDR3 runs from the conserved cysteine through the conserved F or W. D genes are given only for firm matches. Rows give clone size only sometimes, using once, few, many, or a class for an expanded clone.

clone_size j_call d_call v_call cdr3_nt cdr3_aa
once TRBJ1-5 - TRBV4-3 TGCGCCAGCAGCCCTCGACTCAGGCAGCCCCAGCATTTT CASSPRLRQPQHF
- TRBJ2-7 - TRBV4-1 TGCGCCAGCAGCCAAGTAGGGCGGACAGCAACCTACGAGCAGTACTTC CASSQVGRTATYEQYF
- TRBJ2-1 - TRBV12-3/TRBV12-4 TGTGCCAGCAGTTTTCAGGGTAGCGCAAGCTCCTACAATGAGCAGTTCTTC CASSFQGSASSYNEQFF
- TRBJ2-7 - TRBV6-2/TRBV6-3 TGTGCCAGCGGGGGGAGACAGGGTCAAAATGAGCAGTACTTC CASGGRQGQNEQYF
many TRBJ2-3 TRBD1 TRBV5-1 TGCGCCAGCAGCTTGATGGGACAGGGGGCTCGGAGCACAGATACGCAGTATTTT CASSLMGQGARSTDTQYF
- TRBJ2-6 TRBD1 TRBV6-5 TGTGCCAGCAGAGGACAGGTTGAAGGTGGGGCCAACGTCCTGACTTTC CASRGQVEGGANVLTF
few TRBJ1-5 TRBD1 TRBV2 TGTGCCAGCAGTATGGGACAGGGTTATAGCAATCAGCCCCAGCATTTT CASSMGQGYSNQPQHF
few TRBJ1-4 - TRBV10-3 TGTGCCATCAGTGACCCCCCTGGGGGCCTCACTAATGAAAAACTGTTTTTT CAISDPPGGLTNEKLFF
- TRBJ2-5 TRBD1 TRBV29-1 TGCAGCGTTGAACCACCGACAGGGATTGAGCGGAATGAGCAGTACTTC CSVEPPTGIERNEQYF
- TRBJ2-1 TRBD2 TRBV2 TGTGCCAGCAGAGTAGCGGGGGGGCCGAGGAATGAGCAGTTCTTC CASRVAGGPRNEQFF